The clone carrying this T cell receptor beta chain was detected only a few times. This entry belongs to a study of human T cells and chemical hapten exposure. The trim removed 3 bases at V and 9 bases at J, leaving 1 base unmatched. CDR1 is LNHNV, CDR2 YYDKDF, per germline (reference sequence). The CDR3 runs to 13 residues. As to time point: pre-sensitization, week 0. The treatment is: therapeutic diphenylcyclopropenone sensitization with weekly scalp DPC. TCRdb processed the RACE reads anew with MiXCR; each CDR3 protein has one entry. The sample contains under 95,000 distinct CDR3 sequences, approximately 9% of which appear only once.

The chain employs TRBV15 and TRBJ2-3; 12 nucleotides match TRBD2. The specimen comprised whole blood, sampled in connection with sensitization to the hapten diphenylcyclopropenone (DPC). The TCR comes from a man aged 35-49 years with alopecia areata. Some clones in this sample may be carry-over from other donors' samples. CDR3 region: CATSSGTSGTQYF. The CDR3, as DNA: TGTGCCACCAGCAGCGGGACTAGCGGGACGCAGTATTTT.